The 15 T cell receptor beta chains presented below share a single source sample, sequenced in a study of technical replicates of blood from several donors (TCRdb year 2017). Libraries were prepared through the immunoSEQ multiplex PCR assay. In its TCRdb copy, this immuneACCESS table keeps in-frame sequences only and misses some clones. Where compared with another copy, unresolved V genes explain less than half of these, and the others have no known cause. The sample yields 100,000 or so clones; 95% were counted once. The ten largest clones represent more than 0.2% of the sample. Sample: T cells isolated from PBMCs. These TCRs come from a human donor in good health.

The J gene is TRBJ2-7, the V gene TRBV5-6; 10 bases fit TRBD1. Trimming cost V 0 bases and J 3 bases; bases outside gene matches: 3. Per the germline V gene, CDR1 is SGHDT and CDR2 is YYEEEE. The CDR3 is 15 residues long. In DNA, the CDR3 is TGTGCCAGCAGCTTGGCCAGGACAGGGGGCTACGAGCAGTACTTC. It yields the protein CASSLARTGGYEQYF.

The chain uses TRBV7-9 and TRBJ2-1, with 11 bases matching TRBD2. The CDR3 is 15 residues long. Looked up from germline, CDR1 is SEHNR and CDR2 is FQNEAQ (reference sequence). J gave up 4 bases and V 3 bases, and 2 bases lay outside the gene matches. CDR3 bases: TGTGCCAGCAGCTTTAGCGGGAGGGTATACAATGAGCAGTTCTTC. Translation gives CASSFSGRVYNEQFF.

This chain uses TRBV2 with TRBJ1-2; D is perhaps TRBD1 (5 bases). This CDR3 region has 14 residues. The germline V gene encodes CDR1 SNHLY and CDR2 FYNNEI. V lost 8 bases, J lost 6 bases, and 19 bases lay in between. In nucleotides, the CDR3 is TGTGCCAGCTCCCTCAAGGGTTCAGGGCATGGCTACACCTTC. Its protein is CASSLKGSGHGYTF.

The J gene is TRBJ2-3, the V gene TRBV4-1, with D perhaps matching TRBD1 (6 bases). The CDR3 runs 17 residues. Trimming cost V 0 bases and J 4 bases, with 17 bases left between them. Germline-derived CDR1 and CDR2 are MGHRA and YSYEKL. This chain's CDR3 is CASSQEARTDVSDTQYF. CDR3 in DNA: TGCGCCAGCAGCCAAGAAGCGAGGACAGACGTTTCAGATACGCAGTATTTT.

The chain has TRBV7-9 and TRBJ1-1, with no clear D. Trimming cost V 3 bases and J 6 bases, with 8 bases left between them. This CDR3 region has 12 residues. Germline lookup yields CDR1 SEHNR and CDR2 FQNEAQ (reference sequence). The CDR3 here is CASSLSNPEAFF. The CDR3 coding sequence is TGTGCCAGCAGCTTGTCTAACCCTGAAGCTTTCTTT.

The chain joins TRBV18 to TRBJ2-3, with D unclear. Per the germline V gene, CDR1 is KGHSH and CDR2 is LQKENI. Deletions cut 6 bases from V and 2 bases from J, with 21 bases between. The length of the CDR3 is 17 residues. The CDR3 here is CASSRPHLVASTDTQYF. The CDR3 DNA is TGTGCCAGCTCGCGACCACACCTGGTAGCTTCCACAGATACGCAGTATTTT.

The rearrangement joins TRBV5-1 to TRBJ1-6, with 7 nucleotides matching TRBD1. Germline V CDR1 and CDR2: SGHRS, YFSETQ. Unmatched junction bases numbered 9, after V lost 4 bases and J lost 8 bases. The CDR3 spans 15 residues. The CDR3 region has the DNA TGCGCCAGCAGCGTACAGGGGATTAGAGATTCACCCCTCCACTTT. It codes for CASSVQGIRDSPLHF.

The chain joins TRBV7-3 to TRBJ2-2; D is perhaps TRBD2 (6 bases). V dropped 4 bases and J dropped 5 bases, with 17 bases sitting between them. This CDR3 is 16 amino acids long. Germline V gives CDR1 SGHTA, CDR2 FQGTGA. CDR3 region: CASSSPAAGLTGELFF. DNA of the CDR3: TGTGCCAGCAGCTCCCCGGCCGCGGGGCTTACCGGGGAGCTGTTTTTT.

The chain employs TRBV10-2 and TRBJ1-4; D is uncertain. In germline, CDR1 is WSHSY, CDR2 SAAADI. The length of the CDR3 is 20 residues. The V end lost 4 bases, the J end lost 7 bases, and 31 bases lay between the germline ends. The CDR3 DNA sequence: TGCGCCAGCAGTGTGGGTCCTCCCTTGTCCGATCATTGGGGAGGTGAAAAACTGTTTTTT. This sequence encodes CASSVGPPLSDHWGGEKLFF.

The chain uses TRBV28 and TRBJ1-2, with 12 nucleotides matching TRBD1. J gave up 6 bases and V 5 bases, and 4 bases lay outside the gene matches. Germline lookup yields CDR1 MDHEN and CDR2 SYDVKM. The CDR3 extends over 14 amino acids. The CDR3 sequence: CASSPGTGGNGYTF. CDR3 bases: TGTGCCAGCAGTCCCGGGACAGGGGGCAATGGCTACACCTTC.

The chain couples TRBV18 to TRBJ1-1; unclear D gene. Germline CDR1 is KGHSH and CDR2 is LQKENI. There are 16 residues in the CDR3. V dropped 1 base and J dropped 0 bases, with 12 bases sitting between them. The CDR3 DNA is TGTGCCAGCTCACCACTTAGTAGCGCACTGAACACTGAAGCTTTCTTT. The encoded protein is CASSPLSSALNTEAFF.

This clone appeared once. The rearrangement uses TRBV6-5 and TRBJ1-5, with D perhaps matching TRBD1 (5 bases). CDR1 is MNHEY, CDR2 SVGAGI, per germline. With 0 bases removed from V and 3 bases from J, the gap between germline ends came to 9 bases. The CDR3 length is 15 residues. CDR3 sequence (DNA): TGTGCCAGCAGTTACTCGGGACTCCTCAATCAGCCCCAGCATTTT. Amino acid sequence: CASSYSGLLNQPQHF.

V and J are TRBV15 and TRBJ1-1; possibly TRBD1 for D (6 bases). The CDR3 sequence is 13 residues long. Per the germline V gene, CDR1 is LNHNV and CDR2 is YYDKDF (reference sequence). V lost 0 bases and J 6 bases, leaving 8 bases between the germline ends. The CDR3 coding sequence is TGTGCCACCAGCAGAGAAACAGGGTCTGAAGCTTTCTTT. Translated: CATSRETGSEAFF.

The rearrangement links TRBV9 to TRBJ1-4; a possible D gene is TRBD1 (5 bases). V shed 3 bases and J shed 8 bases, with 20 bases lying between them. Germline CDR1 SGDLS, CDR2 YYNGEE. The length of the CDR3 is 16 residues. DNA for the CDR3: TGTGCCAGCAGCGAGGGGCCCCACCGCGGGGTAGAAAAACTGTTTTTT. This sequence encodes CASSEGPHRGVEKLFF.

The chain carries TRBV6-1 and TRBJ1-5; D is uncertain. The CDR3 sequence is 14 residues long. Germline V gene sequence: CDR1 MNHNS, CDR2 SASEGT. Trimming left V 4 bases short and J 6 bases short, with 13 bases between. CDR3 sequence (DNA): TGTGCCAGCAGTGGAGGAGGGAGCGGTCAGCCCCAGCATTTT. This gives the protein CASSGGGSGQPQHF.